Shown below are 13 T cell receptor beta chains from a single sample sequenced in a study of cytomegalovirus exposure and HLA in healthy donors. Primers: 60 Vbeta forward and 13 Jbeta reverse. Clones were sequenced by immunoSEQ multiplex PCR, and TCRdb holds only the in-frame ones, with some missing. This table has under 200,000 clones, over 70% appearing once. The source material was PBMCs. The receptors here all came from a man aged 40-49 years in good health and CMV-seronegative.

This clone has a single count. The chain recombines TRBV11-2 with TRBJ2-7, with D perhaps TRBD2 (6 bases). CDR3 length: 14 residues. Trimming stripped 5 bases from V and 2 bases from J, with 13 bases between. Germline values: CDR1 SGHAT, CDR2 FQNNGV. The chain's CDR3 is CASSPLANPYEQYF. CDR3 DNA: TGTGCCAGCAGCCCCCTAGCGAACCCCTACGAGCAGTACTTC.

This chain links TRBV19 with TRBJ2-2; 8 bases map to TRBD2. The CDR3 has 15 amino acids. CDR1 and CDR2 from the germline V gene are LNHDA and SQIVND (reference sequence). V was pared by 6 bases and J by 5 bases, with 8 bases of the junction left unmatched. CDR3 protein: CASSELVAGTGELFF. For the CDR3, the DNA is TGTGCCAGTAGCGAGTTGGTAGCGGGAACCGGGGAGCTGTTTTTT.

The rearrangement uses TRBV11-2 and TRBJ2-2; 9 bases line up with TRBD1. Germline V gene data show CDR1 as SGHAT and CDR2 as FQNNGV. The length of the CDR3 is 16 residues. Trimming took 3 bases from V and 6 from J; bases not matched to a gene: 8. In DNA, the CDR3 is TGTGCCAGCAGCTTCCCCACAGGGGGCAGGGCCGGGGAGCTGTTTTTT. Translating gives CASSFPTGGRAGELFF.

The genes are TRBV6-5 and TRBJ1-2, with no clear D. The CDR3 extends over 14 amino acids. Trimming took off 2 bases at V and 4 bases at J, with 11 bases between the two ends. Germline loops: CDR1 MNHEY, CDR2 SVGAGI. The CDR3 coding sequence is TGTGCCAGCAGTTACGGCCGGAGCGCCTATGGCTACACCTTC. It yields the protein CASSYGRSAYGYTF.

The J gene is TRBJ1-2, the V gene TRBV5-1, with D unresolved. The V gene lost 2 bases and the J gene lost 3 bases, with 8 bases spanning the gap. The CDR3 length is 13 residues. Germline V gene sequence: CDR1 SGHRS, CDR2 YFSETQ. The CDR3 DNA follows: TGCGCCAGCAGCTTAGAGGGTTACTATGGCTACACCTTC. Translation gives CASSLEGYYGYTF.

The chain employs TRBV7-2 and TRBJ1-2; 8 nucleotides match TRBD1. Unmatched junction bases numbered 7, after V lost 5 bases and J lost 8 bases. Germline V lookup: CDR1 SGHTA, CDR2 FQGNSA. The CDR3 loop spans 13 amino acids. This CDR3 reads CASSPGQGRGYTF. For the CDR3, the DNA is TGTGCCAGCAGCCCCGGACAGGGACGGGGCTACACCTTC.

The chain employs TRBV5-1 and TRBJ2-5; 8 nucleotides align to TRBD1. V was pared by 4 bases and J by 1 base, with 3 bases of the junction left unmatched. From germline, CDR1 is SGHRS and CDR2 YFSETQ. CDR3 length equals 14 residues. CDR3 DNA sequence: TGCGCCAGCAGCCCGGGACAGGCCCAAGAGACCCAGTACTTC. Translated, it gives CASSPGQAQETQYF.

The chain recombines TRBV12-2 with TRBJ2-3; the table's TRBD1 call for D was not verified on the DNA. TRBV12-2 is a listed pseudogene. The CDR3 is made up of 16 amino acids. The CDR3 reads CASRFGTGGVNDTQYF. As DNA, the CDR3 is TGTGCAAGTCGCTTCGGGACAGGGGGCGTCAATGATACGCAGTATTTT.

The chain is built from TRBV9 and TRBJ1-2; D is perhaps TRBD1 (5 bases). The CDR3 runs 13 residues. Germline assignment: CDR1 SGDLS and CDR2 YYNGEE. V was trimmed by 5 bases and J by 4 bases, leaving 12 bases between them. The CDR3 reads CASRGGVLYGYTF. CDR3 DNA sequence: TGTGCCAGCAGGGGAGGGGTACTCTATGGCTACACCTTC.

The chain uses TRBV27 and TRBJ1-5; TRBD1 aligns across 7 bases. CDR1 MNHEY and CDR2 SMNVEV come from the germline V gene (reference sequence). The CDR3 contains 15 residues. J was trimmed by 4 bases and V by 3 bases; bases with no gene match: 6. Written as DNA, the CDR3 is TGTGCCAGCAGTTTCAGTCCAGGGGGTAATCAGCCCCAGCATTTT. This codes for CASSFSPGGNQPQHF.

The chain combines TRBV4-2 with TRBJ2-2; 9 bases map to TRBD1. Germline V gene sequence: CDR1 LGHNA, CDR2 YNFKEQ. The CDR3 is made up of 15 amino acids. V lost 4 bases to trimming and J lost 6 bases; unmatched junction nucleotides: 6. This chain's CDR3 is CASSRQGGHAGELFF. The DNA of the CDR3 is TGTGCCAGCAGCCGACAGGGGGGGCACGCCGGGGAGCTGTTTTTT.

The gene calls are TRBV5-4 and TRBJ2-3; D is unresolved. The germline V and J ends were trimmed by 3 bases and 5 bases, with 7 bases remaining between them. The CDR3 sequence is 12 residues long. Per the germline V gene, CDR1 is SGHNT and CDR2 is YYREEE (reference sequence). The CDR3 is CASSSWRDTQYF. Here the CDR3 DNA reads TGTGCCAGCAGCTCCTGGAGAGATACGCAGTATTTT. The complete variable domain, with remaining parts taken from reference TRBV5-4 and TRBJ2-3, reads ETGVTQSPTHLIKTRGQQVTLRCSSQSGHNTVSWYQQALGQGPQFIFQYYREEENGRGNFPPRFSGLQFPNYSSELNVNALELDDSALYLCASSSWRDTQYFGPGTRLTVL.

This chain links TRBV30 with TRBJ1-1; D gene uncertain. The ends were cut back, 0 bases at V and 7 bases at J, with 12 bases in the middle. Germline CDR1 reads GTSNPN; CDR2 reads SVGIG (reference sequence). CDR3 length: 13 residues. The CDR3 sequence: CAWSVMRLREAFF. CDR3 DNA sequence: TGTGCCTGGAGTGTAATGCGGTTACGTGAAGCTTTCTTT.